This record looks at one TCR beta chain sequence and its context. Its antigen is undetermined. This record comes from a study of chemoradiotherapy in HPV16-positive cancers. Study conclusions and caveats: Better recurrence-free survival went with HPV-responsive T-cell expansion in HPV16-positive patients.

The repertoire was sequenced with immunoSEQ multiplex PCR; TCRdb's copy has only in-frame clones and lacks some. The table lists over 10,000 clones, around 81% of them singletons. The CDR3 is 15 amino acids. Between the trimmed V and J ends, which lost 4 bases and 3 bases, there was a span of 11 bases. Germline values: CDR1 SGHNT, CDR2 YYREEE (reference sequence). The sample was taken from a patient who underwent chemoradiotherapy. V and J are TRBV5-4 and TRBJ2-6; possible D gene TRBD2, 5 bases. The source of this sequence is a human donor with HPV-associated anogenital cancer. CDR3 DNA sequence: TGTGCCAGCAGCCAACGGGGAGATGGGGCCAACGTCCTGACTTTC. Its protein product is CASSQRGDGANVLTF.